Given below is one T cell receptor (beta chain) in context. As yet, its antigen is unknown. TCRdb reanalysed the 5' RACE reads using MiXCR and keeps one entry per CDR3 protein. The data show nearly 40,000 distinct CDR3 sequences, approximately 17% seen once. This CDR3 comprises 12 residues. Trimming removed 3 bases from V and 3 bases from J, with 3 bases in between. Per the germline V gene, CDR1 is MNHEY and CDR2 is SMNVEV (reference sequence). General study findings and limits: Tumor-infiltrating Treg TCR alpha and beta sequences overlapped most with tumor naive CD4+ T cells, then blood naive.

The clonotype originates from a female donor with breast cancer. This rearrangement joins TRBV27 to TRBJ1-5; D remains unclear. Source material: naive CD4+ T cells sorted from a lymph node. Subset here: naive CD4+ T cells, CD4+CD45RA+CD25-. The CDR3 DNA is TGTGCCAGCAGTTTCCTCAATCAGCCCCAGCATTTT. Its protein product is CASSFLNQPQHF.